What follows is one T cell receptor beta chain and its context. Its antigen is currently not known. Base qualities were left out, and no much larger clone turns up one base away. This sample was taken from a study of blood T cell repertoires in COVID-19 (dated by TCRdb to the early 2020s). With regard to the full study: Collaborator samples came from the United States, Italy and Spain and covered acute and convalescent phases of COVID-19. HLA class I and class II types, where available, came from metadata supplied by the sample provider rather than from assay-based typing. The material from the prospective study consisted of cDNA or gDNA derived from T cells, B-cell-depleted T cells, or PBMCs. Subjects who had been exposed to COVID-19, were actively infected with it, or had recovered from it provided the deeply sampled blood TCRbeta repertoires that made up the dataset. The samples were drawn from the first 160 participants of the ongoing ImmuneRACE study and from more than 1,000 subjects provided by 6 global collaborators. The repertoires were released in a freely available public database meant as a resource for research on the immune response to SARS-CoV-2. Sample metadata almost always included a de-identified subject ID, COVID-19 status, age in years and sex.

Overall results and qualifications from the work: How much clinical and demographic metadata was included differed by source and by participant, and the metadata was provided uncurated.

V is shortened by 0 bases, J by 4 bases, and the region joining them spans 5 bases. The germline V gene encodes CDR1 SGHRS and CDR2 YFSETQ. The CDR3 covers 12 residues, taking in both the cysteine and the phenylalanine. Of all the DNA, just the CDR3 is kept, 36 bases in frame from base 1. Participants in the prospective study were aged 18 to 89 years, lived in about two dozen United States geographic areas, and enrolled through a virtual design. To assign participants to cohorts, the prospective study relied on clinical history that participants themselves reported in a screening survey and a study questionnaire. Recovered participants in ImmuneRACE Cohort 3 were defined by two consecutive negative NP/OP PCR tests, clearance by a healthcare professional, or resolution of symptoms. In the prospective study, mobile phlebotomists collected whole blood, serum and a nasopharyngeal or oropharyngeal swab from each participant. Additional blood draws and questionnaires over an approximately two-month period could optionally be provided by prospective study participants. Before DNA extraction, blood samples from the prospective study were shipped at room temperature or frozen.

The immunoSEQ Assay, a bias-controlled multiplex PCR, was used to amplify TCRbeta CDR3 regions from genomic DNA. In the paper's pipeline: Within the assay, amplification of reference gene primers was used to estimate how many nucleated cells each sample contained. Sequence reads were collapsed and filtered to measure the absolute abundance of every unique TCRbeta CDR3 rearrangement. For each sample, productive Simpson clonality was calculated by taking the square root of Simpson's diversity index across productive rearrangements. The immuneACCESS repertoire file appears here via TCRdb, limited to in-frame rearrangements. These files lack a portion of the clones; in checked studies, under half of the deficit traces to unresolved V genes, and the cause of the others is not known. V, J and clone size are those of that table, while D and trimming were read from the DNA. This sample holds about 270,000 clones; approximately 92% were observed only once. In total, the top ten clones hold under 3% of the sample.

The chain employs TRBV5-1 and TRBJ2-7; the D gene cannot be resolved reliably. The sequence derives from a woman younger than 30 who had recovered from COVID-19. The specimen was PBMCs or T cells enriched from blood (not recorded which). The DNA sequence is as follows: TGCGCCAGCAGCTTGGACAGATACGAGCAGTACTTC. This encodes CASSLDRYEQYF.